This TCR beta chain comes out of a study of T cell responses to AZD1222 COVID-19 vaccine (dated by TCRdb to the early 2020s). Regarding the complete study: AZD1222 recipients whose second dose came at about 4 weeks and those whose second dose came at about 12 weeks were combined into one group, since spike-specific TCR depth and breadth did not differ between the two schedules. A total of approximately 240 trial participants underwent TCR sequencing, of whom roughly 210 received two doses of AZD1222 and 26 received two doses of the MenACWY control vaccine. Trial participants were enrolled by age into 18-55, 56-69 and 70-plus year subgroups, with roughly 160, 29 and 62 TCR-sequenced participants respectively. What the work shows at the level of the full study, not this receptor alone: Spike-specific TCR breadth and depth rose significantly after two AZD1222 doses compared with day 0 and with MenACWY recipients. No day 14 peak-response samples were available, so repertoires were characterized only after the peak T cell response. Participants were mostly white British, with more females than males. The authors suggested clonal diversity may have been underestimated. CD4 TCRs associated with the vaccine covered the entire spike protein, and the dominant responses were in regions 160-218 and 743-854. Conclusions about previously exposed vaccinees are limited because only six or seven AZD1222 recipients were SARS-CoV-2 seropositive at baseline. Nearly half of unique spike-specific TCRs reportedly recognized epitopes outside regions mutated in the B.1.351 and B.1.1.7 variants. The 56-69-year group was small, and its depth increase did not reach significance, likely because of low power.

A remark on this clone: Its antigen is unknown. No per-base quality is available; no much larger clone lies one base away.

CDR1 and CDR2, looked up from the germline V gene, are MDHEN and SYDVKM. From its cysteine to its phenylalanine, the CDR3 spans 11 amino acids. CDR3 DNA is the only sequence kept; it has 33 bases, read in frame from the first base. V and J lose 5 bases and 9 bases, and a span of 11 bases separates them. Taken with the paper, the label for time point translates to: baseline before first vaccination. The vaccinee samples were drawn from two UK trials, COV001 and COV002, one of which was a single-blind randomized controlled phase 2/3 trial testing AZD1222 (ChAdOx1 nCoV-19) in healthy adults. For TCRbeta chain sequencing, PBMC samples from trial participants were taken at day 0 and at day 28 after the second dose. The CDR3 regions of human TCRbeta chains were subjected to immunosequencing. The study's own analysis went as follows. Repertoire TCRs were matched against a reference library of SARS-CoV-2-specific TCRs generated with the MIRA antigen-specificity platform. Breadth was defined as the fraction of unique TCRs that were SARS-CoV-2-associated. Depth was defined as the fraction of total T cells that were SARS-CoV-2-associated. Using the MIRA data, each spike-specific TCR was mapped to the spike region that the TCR reacts to and placed in a CD4 or CD8 class. Log10-transformed breadth and depth values were compared by one-way ANOVA with Sidak's multiple comparisons tests. TCRdb took this table from immuneACCESS and kept in-frame rearrangements with V and J called. Such tables lack part of the clones; where checked against another copy, unresolved V genes explain under half of the gap, and the rest is unexplained. V and J calls and clone size come straight from that table; D and trimming were deduced from the DNA. The sample data list 150,000 to 200,000 clones, and roughly 90% of these were observed just once. The ten largest clones add up to 2.6% of the sample.

The V gene is TRBV28 and the J gene is TRBJ2-7; the best D guess is TRBD1, with 5 bases matching. The clonotype originates from an adult in good health. The sequenced sample was peripheral blood, obtained on day 0 of AZD1222 vaccination. The sequenced DNA is TGTGCCAGCAGTCTCAGGGAATGGCAGTACTTC. It specifies CASSLREWQYF.